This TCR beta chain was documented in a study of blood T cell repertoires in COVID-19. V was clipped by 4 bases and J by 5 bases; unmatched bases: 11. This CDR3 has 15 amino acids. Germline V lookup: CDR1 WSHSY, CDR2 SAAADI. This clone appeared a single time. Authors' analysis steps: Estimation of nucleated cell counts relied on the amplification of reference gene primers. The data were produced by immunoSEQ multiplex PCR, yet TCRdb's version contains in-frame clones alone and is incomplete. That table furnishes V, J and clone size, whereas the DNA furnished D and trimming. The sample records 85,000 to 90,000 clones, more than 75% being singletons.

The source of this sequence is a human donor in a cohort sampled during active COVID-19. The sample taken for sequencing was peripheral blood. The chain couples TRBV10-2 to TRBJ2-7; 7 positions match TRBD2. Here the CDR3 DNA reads TGCGCCAGCAGTGGTCGGGGCGGGAGAGCAGACGAGCAGTACTTC. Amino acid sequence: CASSGRGGRADEQYF.